Shown below are 21 T cell receptor beta chains from a single sample sequenced in a study of cytomegalovirus exposure and HLA in healthy donors. Clones were read by immunoSEQ multiplex PCR, and TCRdb kept only the in-frame ones, dropping some. The sample contains about 130,000 clones, approximately 94% of which appear only once. What was sequenced was PBMCs. These receptors originate from a man aged 18 to 30 in good health and CMV-seropositive.

This chain uses TRBV28 with TRBJ1-1, with 8 positions matching TRBD1. This CDR3 contains 16 residues. J lost 1 base, V lost 4 bases, and 8 bases had no gene match. From germline, CDR1 is MDHEN and CDR2 SYDVKM. The CDR3 DNA is TGTGCCAGCAGTTACCCTCGGGGACAGGAGAACACTGAAGCTTTCTTT. Translation: CASSYPRGQENTEAFF.

This CDR3 reads CAWSKTEAGGWGEQYF. The CDR3 DNA is TGTGCCTGGAGTAAAACTGAGGCAGGGGGCTGGGGGGAGCAGTACTTC. V usage is TRBV30 and J usage is TRBJ2-7; 8 bases match TRBD1. J lost 7 bases, V lost 2 bases, and 16 bases had no gene match. Germline CDR1 and CDR2: GTSNPN and SVGIG (reference sequence). This CDR3 contains 16 residues.

V gene TRBV2 combines with J gene TRBJ2-7; D is uncertain. Germline V gene sequence: CDR1 SNHLY, CDR2 FYNNEI. The V and J ends lost 5 bases and 3 bases respectively, with 14 bases between them. The CDR3 is made up of 14 amino acids. CDR3 in DNA: TGTGCCAGCAGTCCCCGGGTCCGTAACTACGAGCAGTACTTC. Protein: CASSPRVRNYEQYF.

J is TRBJ2-2 and V is TRBV7-9, with 12 bases matching TRBD2. This CDR3 has 16 amino acids. Trimming at V came to 11 bases and at J to 0 bases, leaving 7 bases not matched to a gene. Germline assignment: CDR1 SEHNR and CDR2 FQNEAQ (reference sequence). CDR3 nucleotide sequence: TGTGCCCTTAAACTAGCGGGAGGCGCGAACACCGGGGAGCTGTTTTTT. Amino acids: CALKLAGGANTGELFF. Complete variable domain (other parts from reference TRBV7-9 and TRBJ2-2): DTGVSQNPRHKITKRGQNVTFRCDPISEHNRLYWYRQTLGQGPEFLTYFQNEAQLEKSRLLSDRFSAERPKGSFSTLEIQRTEQGDSAMYLCALKLAGGANTGELFFGEGSRLTVL.

The chain has TRBV2 and TRBJ2-1; 14 bases fit TRBD2. The ends lost 7 bases at V and 9 bases at J; junction bases unmatched: 5. This CDR3 is 14 amino acids long. CDR1 is SNHLY and CDR2 is FYNNEI in the germline V gene. CDR3 region: CASMTSGRAFEQFF. The CDR3 DNA sequence: TGTGCCAGCATGACTAGCGGGAGGGCCTTTGAGCAGTTCTTC.

The rearrangement links TRBV28 to TRBJ1-1; 7 bases are a match to TRBD1. The CDR3 contains 11 residues. From germline, CDR1 is MDHEN and CDR2 SYDVKM. J gave up 7 bases and V 9 bases, and 5 bases lay outside the gene matches. The CDR3 reads CASGTANEAFF. CDR3 coding DNA: TGTGCCAGTGGGACAGCTAATGAAGCTTTCTTT.

Comment on this clone: The conserved final phenylalanine or tryptophan is absent from the CDR3, which likely points to a read error. No DNA is shown, since the ends of the CDR3 on it are uncertain; the CDR3 is the one TCRdb lists. V gene TRBV6-4 combines with J gene TRBJ1-1; the table's D call, TRBD1, has no DNA check behind it. The germline gives CDR1 MRHNA, CDR2 SNTAGT. The CDR3 numbers 12 amino acids, ends counted. The CDR3 reads CASRHPGQGNVD.

V and J are TRBV5-4 and TRBJ2-1; tentative D call: TRBD2 (5 bases). The germline gives CDR1 SGHNT, CDR2 YYREEE (reference sequence). The CDR3 loop spans 15 amino acids. V gave up 4 bases and J gave up 5 bases, with 16 bases separating them. The CDR3 region has the DNA TGTGCCAGCAGCCCTTCCCTGGGAGCGGACAATGAGCAGTTCTTC. It codes for CASSPSLGADNEQFF.

The chain carries TRBV28 and TRBJ2-1; D might be TRBD1 (5 bases). CDR3 length: 13 amino acids. Trimming took 5 bases from V and 14 from J, leaving 19 bases between them. Germline values: CDR1 MDHEN, CDR2 SYDVKM. The CDR3 nucleotides are TGTGCCAGCAGTCCCCTCCACCAGGGTAGAAAGTTCTTC. It codes for CASSPLHQGRKFF.

J is TRBJ2-2 and V is TRBV5-1; 9 bases fit TRBD1. CDR1 SGHRS and CDR2 YFSETQ come from the germline V gene. With V trimmed by 4 bases and J by 1 base, 2 bases remained unmatched. This CDR3 has 15 residues. The CDR3 region has the DNA TGCGCCAGCAGCCCGGACAGGGGGAACACCGGGGAGCTGTTTTTT. This translates into CASSPDRGNTGELFF.

Written as DNA, the CDR3 is TGTGCCAGCAGCCCACTAGGGACTGCCTTGAACACTGAAGCTTTCTTT. The encoded protein is CASSPLGTALNTEAFF. This chain uses TRBV5-5 with TRBJ1-1, with TRBD1 as a possible D gene (5 bases). V dropped 4 bases and J dropped 0 bases, with 16 bases sitting between them. Looked up from germline, CDR1 is SGHKS and CDR2 is YYEKEE (reference sequence). The CDR3 covers 16 residues.

The chain carries TRBV27 and TRBJ2-5, with D maybe TRBD2 (6 bases). Trimming took off 4 bases at V and 4 bases at J, with 10 bases between the two ends. The CDR3 totals 13 residues. From germline, CDR1 is MNHEY and CDR2 SMNVEV (reference sequence). CDR3 in amino acids: CASSWGVGETQYF. The CDR3 nucleotides read TGTGCCAGCAGTTGGGGGGTGGGAGAGACCCAGTACTTC.

The J gene is TRBJ1-2, the V gene TRBV6-5; D is ambiguous. CDR3 length equals 12 residues. Germline V gene lookup returns CDR1 MNHEY and CDR2 SVGAGI. Deletions cut 3 bases from V and 7 bases from J, with 9 bases between. The CDR3 protein is CASSYRRGGYTF. The CDR3 DNA follows: TGTGCCAGCAGTTATCGGCGGGGTGGCTACACCTTC.

The rearrangement uses TRBV5-1 and TRBJ2-7; weak D call: TRBD2 (6 bases). The V gene's germline CDR1 is SGHRS and CDR2 YFSETQ. There are 14 residues in the CDR3. Trimming stripped 0 bases from V and 2 bases from J, with 9 bases between. CDR3 nucleotides: TGCGCCAGCAGCTTGGATAGCGGAACCTACGAGCAGTACTTC. Protein product: CASSLDSGTYEQYF.

This clone appeared a single time. The CDR3 bases are TGTGCCAGCAGTGAGCTCTGGGATGTTAGGGGCTATGGCTACACCTTC. This gives the protein CASSELWDVRGYGYTF. The chain uses TRBV2 and TRBJ1-2, with D possibly being TRBD1 (5 bases). This CDR3 is 16 amino acids long. Germline values: CDR1 SNHLY, CDR2 FYNNEI. Trimming removed 3 bases at V and 4 bases at J, with 18 bases between.

This clone was recorded a few times. The V call is TRBV6-5, the J call TRBJ1-6; maybe TRBD1 (5 bases). The length of the CDR3 is 14 residues. V was shortened by 7 bases and J by 2 bases, with 9 bases between the two germline ends. Germline V gene data show CDR1 as MNHEY and CDR2 as SVGAGI. CDR3 nucleotide sequence: TGTGCCAGCACCCGGGGGGCCTATAATTCACCCCTCCACTTT. Translated, it gives CASTRGAYNSPLHF.

The rearrangement links TRBV28 to TRBJ2-7; 8 bases are a match to TRBD1. CDR1 and CDR2 (germline): MDHEN, SYDVKM. The CDR3 runs to 14 residues. Unmatched junction bases numbered 5, after V lost 2 bases and J lost 5 bases. This chain's CDR3 is CASSLLGQGHEQYF. CDR3 DNA sequence: TGTGCCAGCAGTTTACTCGGACAGGGTCACGAGCAGTACTTC.

The J gene is TRBJ1-1, the V gene TRBV5-4, with D maybe TRBD1 (6 bases). Germline CDR1 reads SGHNT; CDR2 reads YYREEE (reference sequence). The CDR3 sequence is 14 residues long. Trimming removed 4 bases at V and 1 base at J, with 11 bases between. CDR3: CASSGKQGNTEAFF. In DNA, the CDR3 is TGTGCCAGCAGCGGAAAACAGGGGAACACTGAAGCTTTCTTT.

For the CDR3, the DNA is TGCGCCAGCAGCCCGACATCGACCCAGCCCCAGCATTTT. This sequence encodes CASSPTSTQPQHF. V is TRBV4-1 and J is TRBJ1-5, with D hard to call. The V and J ends lost 4 bases and 7 bases respectively, with 11 bases between them. CDR3 length equals 13 residues. Germline CDR1 MGHRA, CDR2 YSYEKL.

The chain has TRBV5-1 and TRBJ2-3; 14 bases line up with TRBD2. V lost 7 bases, J lost 4 bases, and 2 bases stayed unmatched. The germline V gene has CDR1 SGHRS and CDR2 YFSETQ. CDR3 size: 14 residues. CDR3 in amino acids: CASGTSGSSDTQYF. The CDR3 DNA is TGCGCCAGCGGGACTAGCGGGAGTTCAGATACGCAGTATTTT.

The V call is TRBV28, the J call TRBJ2-7; D possibly corresponds to TRBD2 (6 bases). CDR1 and CDR2 (germline): MDHEN, SYDVKM. V shed 3 bases and J shed 3 bases, with 12 bases lying between them. This CDR3 has 14 amino acids. The CDR3 here is CASSFEGGLYEQYF. The CDR3 DNA reads TGTGCCAGCAGTTTTGAGGGAGGTCTCTACGAGCAGTACTTC.